The 10 T cell receptor beta chains below all came from one sample that was sequenced in a study of cytomegalovirus exposure and HLA in healthy donors. Both 60 Vbeta primers and 13 Jbeta primers went into the PCR. Assay used: immunoSEQ multiplex PCR; TCRdb lists only in-frame clones, some missing. The data show roughly 140,000 clones, about three quarters seen once. The sample taken for sequencing was PBMCs. These receptors originate from a woman aged 25 to 39 in good health and CMV-seronegative.

The chain is built from TRBV7-9 and TRBJ1-6; TRBD1 agrees at 8 bases. The CDR3 contains 15 residues. The germline gives CDR1 SEHNR, CDR2 FQNEAQ (reference sequence). V lost 6 bases, J lost 8 bases, and 9 bases stayed unmatched. The CDR3 sequence is CASRNTGGGYSPLHF. DNA for the CDR3: TGTGCCAGCAGAAATACAGGGGGGGGGTATTCACCCCTCCACTTT.

Details on this clone: The sample has other DNA sequences that encode this CDR3 too. The V and J genes are TRBV9 and TRBJ1-1, with unresolved D. Germline CDR1 and CDR2: SGDLS and YYNGEE. The CDR3 extends over 14 amino acids. V lost 2 bases, J lost 0 bases, and 8 bases lay in between. The CDR3 nucleotides read TGTGCCAGCAGCGTCGGTTCTGTGAACACTGAAGCTTTCTTT. Protein sequence: CASSVGSVNTEAFF.

The V call is TRBV6-5, the J call TRBJ2-1; 8 bases align to TRBD1. The CDR3 runs to 13 residues. V dropped 7 bases and J dropped 5; count of bases not matched to a gene: 4. Germline values: CDR1 MNHEY, CDR2 SVGAGI. The CDR3 DNA reads as TGTGCCAGCAACGGCAGGGGGCACAATGAGCAGTTCTTC. Protein: CASNGRGHNEQFF.

The chain combines TRBV7-2 with TRBJ1-6; the D is unclear. The CDR3 totals 14 residues. The V end was cut by 1 base, the J end by 7 bases, with 8 bases between. The germline V gene has CDR1 SGHTA and CDR2 FQGNSA. CDR3 in DNA: TGTGCCAGCAGCTTAGTACGTGAGAATTCACCCCTCCACTTT. Its protein is CASSLVRENSPLHF.

The rearrangement uses TRBV30 and TRBJ1-2; 7 bases agree with TRBD1. V trimming: 5 bases; J trimming: 8 bases; junction bases outside the gene matches: 8. This CDR3 comprises 12 residues. Germline-derived CDR1 and CDR2 are GTSNPN and SVGIG (reference sequence). In nucleotides, the CDR3 is TGTGCCTGGGTGACAGGGCTAGGGGGCTACACCTTC. Protein: CAWVTGLGGYTF.

The genes are TRBV29-1 and TRBJ2-7; a weak D match, TRBD1 (5 bases). The germline V gene encodes CDR1 SQVTM and CDR2 ANQGSEA. Trimming pared 4 bases from V and 2 bases from J, leaving 9 bases between. The CDR3 runs 12 residues. The CDR3 sequence is CSVGGGTYEQYF. CDR3 nucleotide sequence: TGCAGCGTTGGGGGCGGCACCTACGAGCAGTACTTC.

The chain couples TRBV15 to TRBJ2-2; D may be TRBD2 (5 bases). This CDR3 is built from 17 residues. V lost 0 bases, J lost 3 bases, and 14 bases lay in between. In germline, CDR1 is LNHNV, CDR2 YYDKDF (reference sequence). CDR3 nucleotides: TGTGCCACCAGCAGAGATGTTTCGGGGTGGGACACCGGGGAGCTGTTTTTT. It is translated as CATSRDVSGWDTGELFF.

The V and J genes are TRBV4-1 and TRBJ2-3; D is possibly TRBD2 (6 bases). The germline gives CDR1 MGHRA, CDR2 YSYEKL. The V end was cut by 1 base, the J end by 9 bases, with 17 bases between. The CDR3 extends over 15 amino acids. CDR3 bases: TGCGCCAGCAGCCAAGTAGGAGGGCGTGGAGGAACGCAGTATTTT. Translation gives CASSQVGGRGGTQYF.

There are a few counts of this clone. The chain joins TRBV7-9 to TRBJ2-1; 8 positions match TRBD1. The CDR3 covers 14 residues. Trimming removed 5 bases from V and 10 bases from J; junction bases left unmatched: 10. Per the germline V gene, CDR1 is SEHNR and CDR2 is FQNEAQ (reference sequence). CDR3 coding DNA: TGTGCCAGCAGCCAAACAGGGGGAGCAGGGGAGCAGTTCTTC. It translates to CASSQTGGAGEQFF.

This clone was counted many times. The chain carries TRBV2 and TRBJ2-2, with 12 bases lining up with TRBD2. V lost 4 bases, J lost 7 bases, and 4 bases stayed unmatched. CDR1 and CDR2 (germline): SNHLY, FYNNEI. CDR3 length: 15 amino acids. This CDR3 reads CASSASGGAHGELFF. The CDR3 nucleotides are TGTGCCAGCAGTGCTAGCGGGGGGGCCCACGGGGAGCTGTTTTTT.